A selection of T cell receptor beta chains follows, all from one sample in a study of STAT5B mutations in CD4+ large granular lymphocyte leukemia. Sequenced by immunoSEQ multiplex PCR; TCRdb stores in-frame clones only, minus some. In the table there are about 30,000 clones, under 80% of which are singletons. The sequencing sample was made of CD4+ T cells from blood buffy coats. These receptors originate from a human donor in good health. The CDR3 runs from the conserved cysteine through the conserved F or W. Each record gives: V gene, J gene, clone size, D gene, CDR3 DNA, CDR3 protein. D genes are given only for firm matches. Rows give clone size only sometimes, using once, few, many, or a class for an expanded clone.

V: TRBV7-9; J: TRBJ2-1; size: -; D: TRBD2; DNA: TGTGCCAGCAGCCAGAGGACTAGCTCCTACAATGAGCAGTTCTTC; CDR3: CASSQRTSSYNEQFF
V: TRBV29-1; J: TRBJ1-2; size: few; D: TRBD1; DNA: TGCAGCGTTGACCAAGGACAGGGCGGAGACTATGGCTACACCTTC; CDR3: CSVDQGQGGDYGYTF
V: TRBV27; J: TRBJ2-1; size: -; D: -; DNA: TGTGCCAGCAGTTTAATAAGCGGTGTCGTCAATGAGCAGTTCTTC; CDR3: CASSLISGVVNEQFF
V: TRBV4-3; J: TRBJ1-5; size: few; D: -; DNA: TGCGCCAGCAGCCAAGATTTCGGTAGTAGTCAGCCCCAGCATTTT; CDR3: CASSQDFGSSQPQHF
V: TRBV11-3; J: TRBJ2-1; size: -; D: -; DNA: TGTGCCAGCAGCCCTGGACAGATTTACAATGAGCAGTTCTTC; CDR3: CASSPGQIYNEQFF
V: TRBV19; J: TRBJ2-1; size: -; D: -; DNA: TGTGCCAGTAGTATACAACCCCTACCCAACAATGAGCAGTTCTTC; CDR3: CASSIQPLPNNEQFF
V: TRBV29-1; J: TRBJ1-3; size: -; D: -; DNA: TGCAGCGTGGTGTCGAGCTCTGGAAACACCATATATTTT; CDR3: CSVVSSSGNTIYF
V: TRBV29-1; J: TRBJ1-4; size: few; D: -; DNA: TGCAGCGCCCGGGACTCCCGGGTGGAAAAACTGTTTTTT; CDR3: CSARDSRVEKLFF
V: TRBV21-1; J: TRBJ2-5; size: -; D: -; DNA: TGTGCCACCCCCCGGACTAGCGGGCAAGAGACCCAGTACTTC; CDR3: CATPRTSGQETQYF
V: TRBV30; J: TRBJ2-1; size: -; D: -; DNA: TGTGCCTGGAGCTCAGGGGGGCAGGTTGAGCAGTTCTTC; CDR3: CAWSSGGQVEQFF
V: TRBV7-6; J: TRBJ2-3; size: -; D: -; DNA: TGTGCCAGCAGCCGAGACGCCCCCACGGTCCCAGATACGCAGTATTTT; CDR3: CASSRDAPTVPDTQYF
V: TRBV19; J: TRBJ2-3; size: -; D: TRBD2; DNA: TGTGCCAGTAGTATCCCCCGGGTAGCGGGGGTCACAGATACGCAGTATTTT; CDR3: CASSIPRVAGVTDTQYF
V: TRBV20-1; J: TRBJ2-3; size: once; D: -; DNA: TGCAGTGCTAGAGAAATAGATACGCAGTATTTT; CDR3: CSAREIDTQYF
V: TRBV9; J: TRBJ2-3; size: -; D: TRBD1; DNA: TGTGCCAGCAGCGAACAGGGGGTTTTCACAGATACGCAGTATTTT; CDR3: CASSEQGVFTDTQYF
V: TRBV27; J: TRBJ1-1; size: few; D: TRBD1; DNA: TGTGCCAGCAGTTCAAGGACAGGGGCGTACGCTGAAGCTTTCTTT; CDR3: CASSSRTGAYAEAFF
V: TRBV27; J: TRBJ2-7; size: -; D: -; DNA: TGTGCCAGCAACGAAAGGGCGGGAAAATCCCACGAGCAGTACTTC; CDR3: CASNERAGKSHEQYF
V: TRBV5-1; J: TRBJ2-2; size: few; D: TRBD2; DNA: TGCGCCAGCAGCTTGGTGGCGGGGGGCGTGAACACCGGGGAGCTGTTTTTT; CDR3: CASSLVAGGVNTGELFF
V: TRBV4-2; J: TRBJ2-7; size: -; D: -; DNA: TGTGCCAGCAGCCAAGGGACCGATTGGCAGCAGTACTTC; CDR3: CASSQGTDWQQYF
V: TRBV19; J: TRBJ2-2; size: -; D: -; DNA: TGTGCCAGTGGGGTCGGGGCGCCTACCGGGGAGCTGTTTTTT; CDR3: CASGVGAPTGELFF
V: TRBV4-2; J: TRBJ2-1; size: once; D: TRBD2; DNA: TGTGCCAGCAGCCAAGACCCCTCTAGCGGGCTCAGCTCCTACAATGAGCAGTTCTTC; CDR3: CASSQDPSSGLSSYNEQFF
V: TRBV9; J: TRBJ2-5; size: once; D: -; DNA: TGTGCCAGCAGCGCCCTAGGTCGGGAAGATCAAGAGACCCAGTACTTC; CDR3: CASSALGREDQETQYF
V: TRBV4-2; J: TRBJ2-3; size: -; D: -; DNA: TGTGCCAGCAGCCAATCCAACAGGGCTAGCGGCACAGATACGCAGTATTTT; CDR3: CASSQSNRASGTDTQYF
V: TRBV7-9; J: TRBJ1-6; size: few; D: -; DNA: TGTGCCAGCAGCCGCGGACGCTCCTATAATTCACCCCTCCACTTT; CDR3: CASSRGRSYNSPLHF
V: TRBV7-8; J: TRBJ1-2; size: -; D: -; DNA: TGTGCCAGCAGCTCTAGGGACCTTAACTATGGCTACACCTTC; CDR3: CASSSRDLNYGYTF
V: TRBV4-2; J: TRBJ1-6; size: -; D: -; DNA: TGTGCCAGCAGCCATGGCGACAGTAAGTCACCCCTCCACTTT; CDR3: CASSHGDSKSPLHF
V: TRBV7-2; J: TRBJ2-5; size: -; D: -; DNA: TGTGCCAGCAGGGCTATTGGACAGCCCGCGGGGTACTTC; CDR3: CASRAIGQPAGYF
V: TRBV7-9; J: TRBJ2-3; size: -; D: -; DNA: TGTGCCAGCAGCTTAGCGCTCCTTCGGGAGTCTATTAGTGCAGATACGCAGTATTTT; CDR3: CASSLALLRESISADTQYF
V: TRBV15; J: TRBJ2-7; size: -; D: -; DNA: TGTGCCACCAGCAGAGATGGCAGGGCGGGTAAAACCTCCTACGAGCAGTACTTC; CDR3: CATSRDGRAGKTSYEQYF
V: TRBV29-1; J: TRBJ2-5; size: -; D: -; DNA: TGCAGCGTTGAAGGCAACCAAGAGACCCAGTACTTC; CDR3: CSVEGNQETQYF
V: TRBV7-2; J: TRBJ2-7; size: -; D: -; DNA: TGTGCCAGCAGCCCAGAGCGCTACGAGCAGTACTTC; CDR3: CASSPERYEQYF
V: TRBV7-9; J: TRBJ2-3; size: -; D: -; DNA: TGTGCCAGCAGCTTAGAGGGCCTCACAGATACGCAGTATTTT; CDR3: CASSLEGLTDTQYF
V: TRBV29-1; J: TRBJ1-1; size: few; D: -; DNA: TGCAGCGTTCGGACTCCTACGGGCGCTTTCTTT; CDR3: CSVRTPTGAFF
V: TRBV9; J: TRBJ2-7; size: once; D: TRBD2; DNA: TGTGCCAGCAGCGCAGGGACTAGCGGGAGCCACGAGCAGTACTTC; CDR3: CASSAGTSGSHEQYF
V: TRBV5-1; J: TRBJ2-5; size: -; D: -; DNA: TGCGCCAGCAGCTTGGTAGGTTCCCAAGAGACCCAGTACTTC; CDR3: CASSLVGSQETQYF
V: TRBV19; J: TRBJ1-5; size: -; D: -; DNA: TGTGCCAGTACGACATTGAGCAATCAGCCCCAGCATTTT; CDR3: CASTTLSNQPQHF
V: TRBV19; J: TRBJ1-5; size: -; D: -; DNA: TGTGCCAGTAGTATGGGGGTCCGTTGGGCGACCCAGCATTTT; CDR3: CASSMGVRWATQHF
V: TRBV30; J: TRBJ2-1; size: -; D: -; DNA: TGTGCCTGGAGTGTAAAGGGGGGGCTTAGTGAGCAGTTCTTC; CDR3: CAWSVKGGLSEQFF
V: TRBV28; J: TRBJ1-2; size: -; D: -; DNA: TGTGCCAGCAGGATTACAGGGCAGGGTGATGGCTACACCTTC; CDR3: CASRITGQGDGYTF
V: TRBV5-1; J: TRBJ1-2; size: -; D: TRBD1; DNA: TGCGCCAGCGCCCTGAATGCAGGGGGGTATGGCTACACCTTC; CDR3: CASALNAGGYGYTF
V: TRBV6-5; J: TRBJ1-1; size: few; D: -; DNA: TGTGCCAGCAGTTCCCCTGCGGGGGGCACTGAAGCTTTCTTT; CDR3: CASSSPAGGTEAFF
V: TRBV7-2; J: TRBJ1-2; size: -; D: TRBD1; DNA: TGTGCCAGCAGCTTAGAGGACAGGCCTAACTATGGCTACACCTTC; CDR3: CASSLEDRPNYGYTF
V: TRBV28; J: TRBJ1-5; size: once; D: -; DNA: TGTGCCAGCAGTTTAAGGGACATCGTCATCCAGCAGCCCCAGCATTTT; CDR3: CASSLRDIVIQQPQHF
V: TRBV5-4; J: TRBJ2-3; size: -; D: TRBD2; DNA: TGTGCCAGCAGCCCCCGGACTAGCGGGGGGGCCGCAGGCACAGATACGCAGTATTTT; CDR3: CASSPRTSGGAAGTDTQYF
V: TRBV29-1; J: TRBJ2-1; size: -; D: TRBD2; DNA: TGCAGCGCCCGACTAGCGGGAGCCTTAAATGAGCAGTTCTTC; CDR3: CSARLAGALNEQFF
V: TRBV29-1; J: TRBJ2-3; size: -; D: -; DNA: TGCAGCGTCGACCGGGGAGGCACAGATACGCAGTATTTT; CDR3: CSVDRGGTDTQYF